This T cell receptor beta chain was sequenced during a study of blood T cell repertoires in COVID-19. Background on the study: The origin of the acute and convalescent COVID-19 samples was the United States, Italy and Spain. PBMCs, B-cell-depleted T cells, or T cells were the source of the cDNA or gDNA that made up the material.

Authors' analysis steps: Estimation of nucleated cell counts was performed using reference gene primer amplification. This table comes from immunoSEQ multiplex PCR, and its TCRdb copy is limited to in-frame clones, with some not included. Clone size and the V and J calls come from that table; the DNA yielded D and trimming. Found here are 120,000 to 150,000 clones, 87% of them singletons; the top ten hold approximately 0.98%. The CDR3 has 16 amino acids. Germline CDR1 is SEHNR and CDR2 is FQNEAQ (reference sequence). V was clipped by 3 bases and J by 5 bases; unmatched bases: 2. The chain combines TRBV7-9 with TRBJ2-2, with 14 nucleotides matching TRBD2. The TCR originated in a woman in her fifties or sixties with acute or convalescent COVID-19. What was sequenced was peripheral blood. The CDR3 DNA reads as TGTGCCAGCAGCTTTCGACTAGCGGGAGGGACCGGGGAGCTGTTTTTT. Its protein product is CASSFRLAGGTGELFF.